The next 8 T cell receptor beta chains were all read from a single sample in a study of T cell repertoires in cytomegalovirus infection. From the reads, TCRdb called clonotypes with MiXCR, one entry per CDR3 protein. The table includes some 390,000 distinct CDR3 sequences, 15% to 20% detected once. The sequenced sample was PBMCs. These TCRs come from a human donor in good health (CMV status not recorded). Some clones in this sample may be carry-over from other donors' samples.

Many counts were recorded for this clonotype. The gene calls are TRBV4-1 and TRBJ1-4; D is unresolved. Germline V gene sequence: CDR1 MGHRA, CDR2 YSYEKL. CDR3 length equals 16 residues. The V end was cut by 1 base, the J end by 5 bases, with 14 bases between. The CDR3 here is CASSQVLGRGNEKLFF. DNA of the CDR3: TGCGCCAGCAGCCAAGTCCTCGGTCGTGGGAATGAAAAACTGTTTTTT.

In its sample, this clonotype was seen a few times. V and J are TRBV7-2 and TRBJ2-1; TRBD2 matches at 10 bases. V was clipped by 4 bases and J by 9 bases; unmatched bases: 9. The CDR3 consists of 15 residues. The germline gives CDR1 SGHTA, CDR2 FQGNSA. CDR3 nucleotide sequence: TGTGCCAGCAGCTCGGAGCGGGGGGGGATCGGTGAGCAGTTCTTC. Protein: CASSSERGGIGEQFF. Variable domain in full (rest from reference TRBV7-2 and TRBJ2-1): GAGVSQSPSNKVTEKGKDVELRCDPISGHTALYWYRQSLGQGLEFLIYFQGNSAPDKSGLPSDRFSAERTGGSVSTLTIQRTQQEDSAVYLCASSSERGGIGEQFFGPGTRLTVL.

This clonotype was detected only a few times. V and J are TRBV15 and TRBJ2-5, with D possibly being TRBD1 (6 bases). Trimming took 0 bases from V and 7 from J, leaving 18 bases between them. Looked up from germline, CDR1 is LNHNV and CDR2 is YYDKDF (reference sequence). This CDR3 contains 16 residues. CDR3 in amino acids: CATSRETGDIAPTQYF. CDR3 DNA: TGTGCCACCAGCAGAGAGACCGGGGACATAGCGCCGACCCAGTACTTC.

V usage is TRBV6-2 or TRBV6-3 and J usage is TRBJ1-5; D gene uncertain. The V gene lost 7 bases and the J gene lost 6 bases, with 13 bases spanning the gap. Germline lookup yields CDR1 MNHEY and CDR2 SVGEGT. The CDR3 runs to 13 residues. CDR3 in amino acids: CASTAARLQPQHF. The CDR3 DNA follows: TGTGCCAGCACGGCAGCACGGCTTCAGCCCCAGCATTTT.

The V call is TRBV2, the J call TRBJ1-1; D possibly corresponds to TRBD1 (6 bases). The germline V and J ends were trimmed by 3 bases and 4 bases, with 9 bases remaining between them. This CDR3 contains 13 residues. Per the germline V gene, CDR1 is SNHLY and CDR2 is FYNNEI. The CDR3 DNA is TGTGCCAGCAGTGAGGACAGCCGCACTGAAGCTTTCTTT. Encoded protein: CASSEDSRTEAFF.

This clonotype was observed at least ten times. The rearrangement uses TRBV7-9 and TRBJ1-5, with 8 bases identical to TRBD1. The germline CDR1 and CDR2 sequences are SEHNR and FQNEAQ (reference sequence). Trimming cost V 4 bases and J 0 bases; bases outside gene matches: 11. The CDR3 is 18 amino acids. The CDR3: CASSSPGQDPYSNQPQHF. Written as DNA, the CDR3 is TGTGCCAGCAGCTCCCCGGGACAGGACCCTTATAGCAATCAGCCCCAGCATTTT.

This clonotype has only a few counts. This sequence joins TRBV2 and TRBJ2-3; 9 bases match TRBD2. This CDR3 spans 16 amino acids. Trimming at V came to 2 bases and at J to 6 bases, leaving 9 bases not matched to a gene. From germline, CDR1 is SNHLY and CDR2 FYNNEI. DNA for the CDR3: TGTGCCAGCAGTGAAACGGCTAGCGGGGTAGTGGATACGCAGTATTTT. As protein: CASSETASGVVDTQYF.

This clonotype was seen ten or more times. V usage is TRBV12-3 or TRBV12-4 and J usage is TRBJ1-5; TRBD1 matches at 9 bases. With V trimmed by 6 bases and J by 7 bases, 10 bases remained unmatched. The CDR3 is 15 residues long. CDR3 nucleotides: TGTGCCAGCAGCGGAGGACAGGGGAGTCGACAGCCCCAGCATTTT. Translating it yields CASSGGQGSRQPQHF.